Below, 21 T cell receptor beta chains from the same sample are listed, as sequenced in a study of cytomegalovirus exposure and HLA in healthy donors (dated by TCRdb to between 2016 and 2019). Libraries were constructed by the immunoSEQ multiplex PCR assay. The multiplex PCR relied on a mix of 60 forward primers for TCR Vbeta segments and 13 reverse primers for TCR Jbeta segments. This immuneACCESS table, as held by TCRdb, lists in-frame sequences with V and J called but not all clones. Of the missing ones, under half trace to an unresolved V gene in checked studies; the others have no known cause. For this sample there are 55,000 or so clones; 82% appear just once. 1.5% to 2% of the sample goes to the ten largest clones. Input material: PBMCs. The receptors come from a man aged 25 to 40 in good health and CMV-seronegative.

V gene TRBV4-2 combines with J gene TRBJ1-5; 7 nucleotides agree with TRBD1. With V trimmed by 0 bases and J by 3 bases, 5 bases remained unmatched. The CDR3 contains 16 residues. Germline loops: CDR1 LGHNA, CDR2 YNFKEQ. CDR3 residues: CASSQEQGQPNQPQHF. CDR3 sequence (DNA): TGTGCCAGCAGCCAAGAGCAGGGACAGCCCAATCAGCCCCAGCATTTT.

The chain couples TRBV6-5 to TRBJ2-5; D unresolved. The ends were cut back, 6 bases at V and 4 bases at J, with 15 bases in the middle. CDR1 and CDR2 (germline): MNHEY, SVGAGI. The CDR3 loop spans 14 amino acids. The CDR3 coding sequence is TGTGCCAGCAGAGTTGGCCCCCAAAGAGAGACCCAGTACTTC. Translated: CASRVGPQRETQYF.

CDR3 in amino acids: CASRRDRVSSYEQYF. DNA of the CDR3: TGTGCCAGCAGGAGGGACAGGGTCAGCTCCTACGAGCAGTACTTC. The J gene is TRBJ2-7, the V gene TRBV6-5, with 9 bases that match TRBD1. Germline V lookup: CDR1 MNHEY, CDR2 SVGAGI. CDR3 length: 15 amino acids. V gave up 6 bases and J gave up 0 bases; unmatched junction bases: 6.

The chain is built from TRBV19 and TRBJ1-5; 7 bases line up with TRBD1. Germline-derived CDR1 and CDR2 are LNHDA and SQIVND (reference sequence). CDR3 length: 14 residues. Losses at the gene ends were 5 bases for V and 5 bases for J; bases not matched to a gene: 6. The CDR3 loop reads CASSQRQGDQPQHF. The CDR3 nucleotides read TGTGCCAGTAGTCAAAGACAGGGCGATCAGCCCCAGCATTTT.

The genes are TRBV6-4 and TRBJ2-1; no definite D call. There are 15 residues in the CDR3. V was clipped by 6 bases and J by 2 bases, with 14 bases between them. Germline loops: CDR1 MRHNA, CDR2 SNTAGT. For the CDR3, the DNA is TGTGCCAGCAGCCCCGAATACGGTACCTACAATGAGCAGTTCTTC. This codes for CASSPEYGTYNEQFF.

The rearrangement links TRBV18 to TRBJ1-1, with TRBD1 as a possible D gene (5 bases). CDR1 is KGHSH, CDR2 LQKENI, per germline. CDR3 length: 15 amino acids. Trimming removed 3 bases at V and 0 bases at J, with 11 bases between. In DNA form, the CDR3 reads TGTGCCAGCTCACCTCCCGGGACTGTGAACACTGAAGCTTTCTTT. It translates to CASSPPGTVNTEAFF.

The genes are TRBV6-4 and TRBJ2-2; 7 positions agree with TRBD1. CDR1 is MRHNA, CDR2 SNTAGT, per germline. CDR3 length: 13 amino acids. V lost 4 bases to trimming and J lost 10 bases; unmatched junction nucleotides: 6. The CDR3 DNA follows: TGTGCCAGCAGTGCCCGACAGGGCATGGAGCTGTTTTTT. As protein: CASSARQGMELFF.

This chain uses TRBV6-5 with TRBJ1-2; 8 nucleotides match TRBD1. Germline V lookup: CDR1 MNHEY, CDR2 SVGAGI. This CDR3 region has 14 residues. V lost 4 bases, J lost 0 bases, and 1 base stayed unmatched. The CDR3 region is CASSWTGTNYGYTF. In nucleotides, the CDR3 is TGTGCCAGCAGTTGGACAGGGACTAACTATGGCTACACCTTC.

The chain combines TRBV6-5 with TRBJ1-5; D unresolved. Per germline, CDR1 MNHEY and CDR2 SVGAGI. Deletions cut 5 bases from V and 2 bases from J, with 10 bases between. The CDR3 is made up of 14 amino acids. The DNA for the CDR3 is TGTGCCAGCAGTATTGAGGCAGGCAATCAGCCCCAGCATTTT. Translation gives CASSIEAGNQPQHF.

J is TRBJ1-1 and V is TRBV29-1, with 7 bases matching TRBD1. V gave up 6 bases and J gave up 0 bases; unmatched junction bases: 4. The germline gives CDR1 SQVTM, CDR2 ANQGSEA. This CDR3 is 13 amino acids long. CDR3 loop: CSVTGKVNTEAFF. In DNA form, the CDR3 reads TGCAGCGTGACAGGGAAGGTGAACACTGAAGCTTTCTTT.

The gene calls are TRBV5-3 and TRBJ2-7; TRBD2 aligns across 10 bases. TRBV5-3 is assigned to the ORF class and has an uncertain function. The J segment lost 2 bases and the V segment lost 0 bases, leaving 5 bases of the junction unmatched. CDR3 length: 16 residues. CDR3 sequence: CARSLVTSGSTYEQYF. For the CDR3, the DNA is TGTGCCAGAAGCTTGGTGACTAGCGGGTCCACCTACGAGCAGTACTTC.

This chain joins TRBV18 and TRBJ1-1; unclear D gene. There are 13 residues in the CDR3. Germline CDR1 and CDR2: KGHSH and LQKENI. V was trimmed by 3 bases and J by 0 bases, leaving 5 bases between them. This CDR3 reads CASSPNMNTEAFF. CDR3 sequence (DNA): TGTGCCAGCTCACCCAACATGAACACTGAAGCTTTCTTT.

The gene calls are TRBV7-8 and TRBJ1-3; 7 nucleotides agree with TRBD1. The trim removed 4 bases at V and 4 bases at J, leaving 10 bases unmatched. Germline values: CDR1 SGHVS, CDR2 FQNEAQ. The CDR3 sequence is 16 residues long. CDR3 sequence (DNA): TGTGCCAGCAGCTCCATCGGCGGGACAGCAGGAAACACCATATATTTT. As protein: CASSSIGGTAGNTIYF.

On this clone itself: Its ends do not fully match the called genes, so a read error is possible. The chain combines TRBV7-7 with TRBJ2-1, with TRBD2 matching over 10 bases. The length of the CDR3 is 17 residues. CDR1 is SSHAT, CDR2 FNYEAQ, per germline (reference sequence). The CDR3 sequence is CASSPLIKAGGGDEQFF. CDR3 bases: TGTGCTAGCAGCCCGTTAATTAAAGCGGGAGGGGGCGATGAGCAGTTCTTC.

The CDR3, as DNA: TGTGCCAGCAGCTTACGAAGCAGGTCTGGAAACACCATATATTTT. Amino acid sequence: CASSLRSRSGNTIYF. J is TRBJ1-3 and V is TRBV7-9; D is uncertain. Germline CDR1 is SEHNR and CDR2 is FQNEAQ (reference sequence). This CDR3 is built from 15 residues. Trimming shortened V by 2 bases and J by 1 base, and 9 bases separated the two germline ends.

The chain recombines TRBV6-5 with TRBJ2-7, with 7 bases aligning to TRBD1. Germline assignment: CDR1 MNHEY and CDR2 SVGAGI. The CDR3 sequence is 14 residues long. The trim removed 3 bases at V and 7 bases at J, leaving 9 bases unmatched. Here the CDR3 DNA reads TGTGCCAGCAGTTATGGAAAGGGGGCGGGTGAGCAGTACTTC. Its protein product is CASSYGKGAGEQYF.

The gene calls are TRBV7-2 and TRBJ2-1, with 10 bases matching TRBD2. V trimming: 3 bases; J trimming: 4 bases; junction bases outside the gene matches: 6. The germline V gene has CDR1 SGHTA and CDR2 FQGNSA. The CDR3 loop spans 16 amino acids. The CDR3 loop reads CASSLIVSGGYNEQFF. The DNA of the CDR3 is TGTGCCAGCAGCTTGATTGTTAGCGGGGGGTACAATGAGCAGTTCTTC.

The chain joins TRBV27 to TRBJ1-1, with D possibly matching TRBD1 (6 bases). This CDR3 region has 14 residues. Germline V CDR1 and CDR2: MNHEY, SMNVEV (reference sequence). Between the trimmed V and J ends, which lost 3 bases and 4 bases, there was a span of 12 bases. The DNA for the CDR3 is TGTGCCAGCAGTTTGTGGGACAAAGGCACTGAAGCTTTCTTT. Its protein product is CASSLWDKGTEAFF.

This chain links TRBV4-1 with TRBJ1-5, with D tentatively TRBD1 (5 bases). Germline V CDR1 and CDR2: MGHRA, YSYEKL. The CDR3 totals 15 residues. The ends were cut back, 6 bases at V and 0 bases at J, with 12 bases in the middle. The DNA for the CDR3 is TGCGCCAGCAGTCTACTGGACAATAGCAATCAGCCCCAGCATTTT. The encoded protein is CASSLLDNSNQPQHF.

The sample holds a few counts of this clone. This chain joins TRBV7-8 and TRBJ2-1; D gene unclear. The ends were cut back, 5 bases at V and 6 bases at J, with 14 bases in the middle. This CDR3 contains 14 residues. The germline gives CDR1 SGHVS, CDR2 FQNEAQ. CDR3 region: CASSTPEVGNEQFF. The DNA for the CDR3 is TGTGCCAGCAGCACGCCCGAGGTGGGCAATGAGCAGTTCTTC.

CDR3 coding DNA: TGCAGCGCCGGACTAGCGGGGGTCGCGATGGAGACCCAGTACTTC. It translates to CSAGLAGVAMETQYF. The chain is built from TRBV29-1 and TRBJ2-5; 13 bases agree with TRBD2. This CDR3 has 15 amino acids. CDR1 is SQVTM and CDR2 is ANQGSEA in the germline V gene. The V gene end was trimmed by 7 bases and the J gene end by 5 bases; junction bases not matched to a gene: 10.